The following is a TCR beta chain sequence with its context. The source of the sample is a study of blood T cell repertoires in COVID-19. Overall study: Italy, Spain and the United States were the sources of the convalescent and acute COVID-19 samples.

CDR1 SGHRS and CDR2 YFSETQ come from the germline V gene. V was pared by 0 bases and J by 4 bases, with 3 bases of the junction left unmatched. The CDR3 length is 15 residues. In the original workflow: For nucleated cells, counts were estimated from reference gene primer amplification. TCRdb's copy holds only in-frame clones and misses some; the assay was immunoSEQ multiplex PCR. Clone size and V and J calls were adopted from that table, with D and trimming inferred from the DNA. The table lists 100,000 to 150,000 clones, approximately 85% of them singletons, with more than 6.5% in the top ten. This TCR was recovered from a man older than 75 with active or convalescent COVID-19. The gene calls are TRBV5-1 and TRBJ2-2; 7 bases map to TRBD2. Sequencing was performed on peripheral blood. CDR3 sequence (DNA): TGCGCCAGCAGCTTGGGCGGGGGTCTCACCGGGGAGCTGTTTTTT. Amino acids: CASSLGGGLTGELFF.